This TCR beta chain stems from a study of shared clonotypes between healthy human individuals. J was trimmed by 3 bases and V by 5 bases; bases with no gene match: 6. The CDR3 covers 15 residues. CDR1 and CDR2 (germline): SGHTA, FQGTGA. TCRdb keeps only in-frame clones here, not all; method: immunoSEQ multiplex PCR. Counted here are around 2.3 million clones, roughly 95% occurring once; the ten biggest clones make up approximately 0.13%. Sequencing was carried out using naive CD4+ T cells sorted from blood. The subset is: CD45RA+ positively selected. The clonotype was recovered from a man aged 18 to 29 in good health. The chain employs TRBV7-3 and TRBJ1-4, with TRBD1 matching 7 bases. The CDR3 spells CASSETGIPNEKLFF. CDR3 DNA: TGTGCCAGCAGCGAGACAGGGATCCCTAATGAAAAACTGTTTTTT.